These 14 T cell receptor beta chains originate from one sample sequenced in a study of blood T cell repertoires in COVID-19. Clones were read by immunoSEQ multiplex PCR, and TCRdb kept only the in-frame ones, dropping some. The sample holds fewer than 250,000 clones; around 84% are singletons and the top ten take about 7.2%. The sequencing sample was made of PBMCs or T cells enriched from blood (not recorded which). These TCRs come from a woman aged 40 to 49 with acute COVID-19.

Details on this clone: Other DNA sequences within the sample encode an identical CDR3. V and J are TRBV6-4 and TRBJ2-3; 10 positions match TRBD2. V shed 0 bases and J 4 bases; nucleotides not matched to a gene: 1. Germline-derived CDR1 and CDR2 are MRHNA and SNTAGT. The CDR3 has 15 residues. The CDR3 nucleotides read TGTGCCAGCAGTGACTCGAGCGGGGGGGCAGATACGCAGTATTTT. This gives the protein CASSDSSGGADTQYF.

This sequence joins TRBV23-1 and TRBJ2-2; D might be TRBD1 (6 bases). TRBV23-1 belongs to the ORF category, with a function that is uncertain. Trimming took off 0 bases at V and 11 bases at J, with 13 bases between the two ends. The CDR3 has 14 residues. This chain's CDR3 is CASSQSIRDIELFF. The CDR3 DNA follows: TGCGCCAGCAGTCAATCGATTAGGGACATCGAGCTGTTTTTT.

The chain combines TRBV28 with TRBJ1-1, with D perhaps TRBD1 (6 bases). In germline, CDR1 is MDHEN, CDR2 SYDVKM. This CDR3 is 15 amino acids long. Trimming left V 8 bases short and J 5 bases short, with 21 bases between. CDR3 sequence reads: CASGDSLGAGTEAFF. CDR3 in DNA: TGTGCCAGCGGAGATAGCTTGGGGGCTGGGACTGAAGCTTTCTTT. The full variable domain, completed using reference TRBV28 and TRBJ1-1, is DVKVTQSSRYLVKRTGEKVFLECVQDMDHENMFWYRQDPGLGLRLIYFSYDVKMKEKGDIPEGYSVSREKKERFSLILESASTNQTSMYLCASGDSLGAGTEAFFGQGTRLTVV.

This clone was recorded a few times. The chain is built from TRBV6-5 and TRBJ1-1; D is unclear. CDR3 length equals 14 residues. V was clipped by 0 bases and J by 0 bases, with 5 bases between them. CDR1 is MNHEY and CDR2 is SVGAGI in the germline V gene. Here the CDR3 reads CASSYSGVNTEAFF. Written as DNA, the CDR3 is TGTGCCAGCAGTTACTCCGGGGTGAACACTGAAGCTTTCTTT.

This clone was counted a few times. The CDR3 spells CSVDFEGTGKKLFF. The CDR3 bases are TGCAGCGTTGACTTTGAGGGGACAGGAAAGAAGCTGTTTTTT. The chain is built from TRBV29-1 and TRBJ1-4; 8 positions agree with TRBD1. This CDR3 comprises 14 residues. V lost 3 bases to trimming and J lost 14 bases; unmatched junction nucleotides: 14. Germline V gives CDR1 SQVTM, CDR2 ANQGSEA.

This chain joins TRBV19 and TRBJ1-2; 8 bases agree with TRBD1. V was clipped by 3 bases and J by 5 bases; unmatched bases: 8. CDR1 is LNHDA, CDR2 SQIVND, per germline (reference sequence). The CDR3 totals 15 residues. The CDR3 sequence is CASSISTGERYGYTF. CDR3 DNA sequence: TGTGCCAGTAGTATTTCGACAGGGGAGAGATATGGCTACACCTTC.

This clone was found once. The rearrangement links TRBV28 to TRBJ2-7, with 8 bases identical to TRBD1. The CDR3 is 15 amino acids. Germline V CDR1 and CDR2: MDHEN, SYDVKM. V lost 3 bases, J lost 2 bases, and 6 bases stayed unmatched. The CDR3 region has the DNA TGTGCCAGCAGTTTTTTCGGGACAGGAGCCTACGAGCAGTACTTC. It encodes CASSFFGTGAYEQYF. Supplemented by reference TRBV28 and TRBJ2-7, the full variable domain reads DVKVTQSSRYLVKRTGEKVFLECVQDMDHENMFWYRQDPGLGLRLIYFSYDVKMKEKGDIPEGYSVSREKKERFSLILESASTNQTSMYLCASSFFGTGAYEQYFGPGTRLTVT.

This clone is medium-sized (0.01 to 0.1%) in the sample. The chain carries TRBV7-6 and TRBJ2-7, with TRBD2 matching over 13 bases. CDR1 SGHVS and CDR2 FNYEAQ come from the germline V gene. After removal of 1 base from V and 5 bases from J, the junction contained 11 bases not matched to a gene. This CDR3 spans 18 amino acids. The CDR3 spells CASSLGVGGTSGIDEQYF. The CDR3 nucleotides read TGTGCCAGCAGCTTAGGAGTGGGGGGGACTAGCGGGATCGACGAGCAGTACTTC.

Concerning this clone: This sample includes further DNA sequences coding for the same CDR3. The chain uses TRBV7-3 and TRBJ1-1, with D perhaps matching TRBD1 (5 bases). This CDR3 is 13 amino acids long. Germline V gene data show CDR1 as SGHTA and CDR2 as FQGTGA. Trimming stripped 0 bases from V and 5 bases from J, with 7 bases between. The CDR3: CASSLTGGTEAFF. DNA for the CDR3: TGTGCCAGCAGCTTAACGGGGGGAACTGAAGCTTTCTTT.

The table lists this clone with a few counts. The chain joins TRBV6-6 to TRBJ1-3, with D unresolved. Looked up from germline, CDR1 is MNHNY and CDR2 is SVGAGI (reference sequence). CDR3 length equals 16 residues. V was clipped by 6 bases and J by 0 bases, with 15 bases between them. The CDR3 DNA follows: TGTGCCAGCAGAACCGGGAGGCCGAGCTCTGGAAACACCATATATTTT. As protein: CASRTGRPSSGNTIYF.

The chain joins TRBV6-1 to TRBJ2-2, with D possibly being TRBD1 (6 bases). This CDR3 region has 14 residues. The germline V gene encodes CDR1 MNHNS and CDR2 SASEGT. Trimming removed 2 bases at V and 5 bases at J, with 9 bases between. The CDR3 sequence is CASSERTETGELFF. The CDR3 DNA sequence: TGTGCCAGCAGTGAAAGGACAGAGACCGGGGAGCTGTTTTTT.

This clone has only a few counts. V gene TRBV9 combines with J gene TRBJ1-1; D gene unclear. Per the germline V gene, CDR1 is SGDLS and CDR2 is YYNGEE. V was trimmed by 2 bases and J by 0 bases, leaving 14 bases between them. The CDR3 is 16 amino acids. CDR3 sequence reads: CASSVEGGWLNTEAFF. In DNA, the CDR3 is TGTGCCAGCAGCGTTGAGGGAGGGTGGCTGAACACTGAAGCTTTCTTT. Together with reference TRBV9 and TRBJ1-1, the CDR3 gives the full variable domain: DSGVTQTPKHLITATGQRVTLRCSPRSGDLSVYWYQQSLDQGLQFLIQYYNGEERAKGNILERFSAQQFPDLHSELNLSSLELGDSALYFCASSVEGGWLNTEAFFGQGTRLTVV.

V is TRBV7-9 and J is TRBJ1-1, with TRBD1 matching over 12 bases. CDR3 length: 16 amino acids. Germline CDR1 SEHNR, CDR2 FQNEAQ (reference sequence). Trimming cost V 7 bases and J 3 bases; bases outside gene matches: 9. The CDR3 DNA reads as TGTGCCAGCACCATCCTCGGGACAGGGGGCGACACTGAAGCTTTCTTT. This translates into CASTILGTGGDTEAFF.

The chain carries TRBV5-6 and TRBJ2-4, with 9 bases that match TRBD1. In germline, CDR1 is SGHDT, CDR2 YYEEEE. The V gene end was trimmed by 4 bases and the J gene end by 4 bases; junction bases not matched to a gene: 6. CDR3 length: 15 amino acids. CDR3 loop: CASSPRDRVKNIQYF. The CDR3 DNA is TGTGCCAGCAGCCCCCGGGACAGGGTAAAAAACATTCAGTACTTC.